Below, one T cell receptor (beta chain) is given with its context. V trimming: 4 bases; J trimming: 8 bases; junction bases outside the gene matches: 4. Germline V gene sequence: CDR1 MDHEN, CDR2 SYDVKM. The CDR3 is 12 amino acids. The sample belongs to a study of blood T cell repertoires in COVID-19. Profiled with immunoSEQ multiplex PCR; TCRdb holds only in-frame clones, not every one. The profile covers fewer than 200,000 clones, with around four fifths appearing a single time and 3.5% to 5% taken by the ten largest. This TCR was sampled from a woman aged 50 to 65 who had recovered from COVID-19. V usage is TRBV28 and J usage is TRBJ1-1, with 7 nucleotides matching TRBD1. The source material was PBMCs or T cells enriched from blood (not recorded which). The CDR3 DNA reads TGTGCCAGCAGTTCCCGGGACAGAGAAGCTTTCTTT. Translating it yields CASSSRDREAFF.